Presented here are 7 T cell receptor beta chains from one specimen sequenced in a study of PD-1 blockade in mismatch repair-deficient tumors. This table comes from immunoSEQ multiplex PCR, and its TCRdb copy is limited to in-frame clones, with some not included. The top ten clones hold roughly 12% of a sample with some 130,000 clones, around nine tenths of them seen once. The specimen comprised peripheral blood, sampled 70 to 73 weeks after starting pembrolizumab. The receptors derive from an adult with mismatch repair-deficient cancer.

This clone was seen just once. The chain uses TRBV7-9 and TRBJ2-5, with D perhaps assigned TRBD1 or TRBD2 (6 bases each). This CDR3 is 15 amino acids long. The V and J ends lost 2 bases and 2 bases respectively, with 12 bases between them. Per germline, CDR1 SEHNR and CDR2 FQNEAQ (reference sequence). The CDR3 loop reads CASSLKGGSQETQYF. The CDR3 DNA sequence: TGTGCCAGCAGCTTAAAGGGGGGCTCGCAAGAGACCCAGTACTTC. The variable domain in full, with the rest retrieved from reference TRBV7-9 and TRBJ2-5, is DTGVSQNPRHKITKRGQNVTFRCDPISEHNRLYWYRQTLGQGPEFLTYFQNEAQLEKSRLLSDRFSAERPKGSFSTLEIQRTEQGDSAMYLCASSLKGGSQETQYFGPGTRLLVL.

The chain has TRBV27 and TRBJ2-1; D is perhaps TRBD2 (5 bases). CDR1 is MNHEY, CDR2 SMNVEV, per germline (reference sequence). This CDR3 has 16 residues. The germline V and J ends were trimmed by 5 bases and 0 bases, with 14 bases remaining between them. This CDR3 is CASSPSTTHSYNEQFF. The CDR3 region has the DNA TGTGCCAGCAGTCCCTCGACTACGCACTCCTACAATGAGCAGTTCTTC.

The V gene is TRBV6-6, the J gene TRBJ1-1; D uncertain. V lost 4 bases, J lost 4 bases, and 16 bases lay in between. Germline V CDR1 and CDR2: MNHNY, SVGAGI (reference sequence). The CDR3 runs 15 residues. The chain's CDR3 is CASSLWSSPGTEAFF. The CDR3 DNA reads as TGTGCCAGCAGTTTATGGTCCAGCCCAGGCACTGAAGCTTTCTTT.

This clone has more than one count but fewer than ten. The J gene is TRBJ1-4, the V gene TRBV6-5; TRBD1 might be the D (5 bases). This CDR3 comprises 11 residues. From germline, CDR1 is MNHEY and CDR2 SVGAGI. Trimming stripped 6 bases from V and 8 bases from J, with 7 bases between. Written as DNA, the CDR3 is TGTGCCAGCAGGGACACCGAAAAACTGTTTTTT. It is translated as CASRDTEKLFF.

This clone has only one observation. The chain employs TRBV29-1 and TRBJ1-2; D is undetermined. The CDR3 covers 13 residues. The germline V and J ends were trimmed by 4 bases and 5 bases, with 14 bases remaining between them. Germline-derived CDR1 and CDR2 are SQVTM and ANQGSEA. CDR3 nucleotides: TGCAGCGTTGGCCCCTACTCAGCGTATGGCTACACCTTC. Amino acids: CSVGPYSAYGYTF.

This chain uses TRBV7-9 with TRBJ1-1; D is ambiguous. The CDR3 is 13 amino acids. V lost 6 bases and J 4 bases, leaving 12 bases between the germline ends. Germline values: CDR1 SEHNR, CDR2 FQNEAQ (reference sequence). In DNA form, the CDR3 reads TGTGCCAGCAGAATCAGGACGAGCACTGAAGCTTTCTTT. This translates into CASRIRTSTEAFF.

This clone showed up just a few times. This sequence joins TRBV28 and TRBJ1-2, with a tentative D call TRBD1 (5 bases). The CDR3 is made up of 12 amino acids. From germline, CDR1 is MDHEN and CDR2 SYDVKM. The germline V and J ends were trimmed by 7 bases and 3 bases, with 9 bases remaining between them. This CDR3 is CASNQGHYGYTF. The CDR3 bases are TGTGCCAGCAACCAGGGACACTATGGCTACACCTTC.